The 25 T cell receptor beta chains below were found in one sample sequenced in a study of cytomegalovirus exposure and HLA in healthy donors. PCR primers comprised 60 Vbeta and 13 Jbeta primers. The method was immunoSEQ multiplex PCR; TCRdb's version includes in-frame clones alone and lacks a portion of them. Of approximately 170,000 clones detected, over 70% appear once; the ten largest clones hold about 7.4%. The material sequenced was PBMCs. The receptors here all came from a male donor in good health and CMV-seropositive.

This clone was detected only once. The CDR3 region is CASSLVGAWNTEAFF. For the CDR3, the DNA is TGTGCCAGCAGCTTGGTTGGGGCCTGGAACACTGAAGCTTTCTTT. This chain joins TRBV5-8 and TRBJ1-1; TRBD1 might be the D (5 bases). V shed 0 bases and J shed 1 base, with 10 bases lying between them. The length of the CDR3 is 15 residues. Germline CDR1 and CDR2: SGHTS and YDEGEE.

The chain recombines TRBV19 with TRBJ1-2, with D perhaps matching TRBD1 (6 bases). With 5 bases removed from V and 4 bases from J, the gap between germline ends came to 11 bases. The V gene's germline CDR1 is LNHDA and CDR2 SQIVND (reference sequence). The length of the CDR3 is 13 residues. The CDR3 DNA reads as TGTGCCAGTAGTTATGGACAGCTCTATGGCTACACCTTC. Translated, it gives CASSYGQLYGYTF.

This clone was observed a handful of times. The chain joins TRBV5-6 to TRBJ1-1, with TRBD1 as a possible D gene (5 bases). Trimming took off 3 bases at V and 5 bases at J, with 14 bases between the two ends. The length of the CDR3 is 14 residues. Germline CDR1 and CDR2: SGHDT and YYEEEE. CDR3 region: CASSWGLVRTEAFF. CDR3 bases: TGTGCCAGCAGCTGGGGCTTGGTGAGGACTGAAGCTTTCTTT. Variable domain in full (rest from reference TRBV5-6 and TRBJ1-1): DAGVTQSPTHLIKTRGQQVTLRCSPKSGHDTVSWYQQALGQGPQFIFQYYEEEERQRGNFPDRFSGHQFPNYSSELNVNALLLGDSALYLCASSWGLVRTEAFFGQGTRLTVV.

This chain connects TRBV11-2 to TRBJ2-7, with 8 bases that match TRBD1. The length of the CDR3 is 12 residues. Germline V gene sequence: CDR1 SGHAT, CDR2 FQNNGV. Germline trimming cut 5 bases from V and 7 bases from J; bases unmatched to any gene: 4. CDR3 bases: TGTGCCAGCAGCATGACAGGGGAGGAGCAGTACTTC. Translated: CASSMTGEEQYF.

This chain uses TRBV27 with TRBJ2-1; 10 bases are shared with TRBD1. The length of the CDR3 is 15 residues. Germline values: CDR1 MNHEY, CDR2 SMNVEV (reference sequence). Trimming at V came to 3 bases and at J to 6 bases, leaving 5 bases not matched to a gene. This chain's CDR3 is CASSFETGGFNEQFF. The CDR3 nucleotides read TGTGCCAGCAGTTTTGAGACAGGGGGCTTCAATGAGCAGTTCTTC.

This clone was picked up a small number of times. The chain joins TRBV5-6 to TRBJ2-7; no clear D. In germline, CDR1 is SGHDT, CDR2 YYEEEE. This CDR3 has 12 amino acids. V shed 0 bases and J shed 7 bases, with 8 bases lying between them. CDR3 DNA sequence: TGTGCCAGCAGCTTGGCAAGTCGGGAGCAGTACTTC. It specifies CASSLASREQYF.

The chain uses TRBV27 and TRBJ2-3, with TRBD2 identical over 10 bases. The CDR3 spans 15 residues. V shed 5 bases, J shed 4 bases, and the junction held 6 bases outside the gene matches. Per the germline V gene, CDR1 is MNHEY and CDR2 is SMNVEV (reference sequence). CDR3 DNA: TGTGCCAGCAGTAAACTAGCGGGGATGTCAGATACGCAGTATTTT. Its translation is CASSKLAGMSDTQYF.

V and J are TRBV18 and TRBJ1-5; TRBD1 aligns across 7 bases. Germline assignment: CDR1 KGHSH and CDR2 LQKENI. V shed 2 bases, J shed 0 bases, and the junction held 10 bases outside the gene matches. The CDR3 is 18 amino acids. The CDR3 nucleotides are TGTGCCAGCTCACCAGGGACAGCCGCCGACTATAGCAATCAGCCCCAGCATTTT. It translates to CASSPGTAADYSNQPQHF.

This clone came up a few times. The chain recombines TRBV6-4 with TRBJ2-3, with D perhaps TRBD2 (6 bases). From germline, CDR1 is MRHNA and CDR2 SNTAGT. CDR3 length equals 14 residues. V was shortened by 5 bases and J by 3 bases, with 12 bases between the two germline ends. The CDR3 reads CASSYRGTTDTQYF. The CDR3 nucleotides read TGTGCCAGCAGTTACCGGGGGACTACAGATACGCAGTATTTT.

Only a few counts were recorded for this clone. V gene TRBV11-3 combines with J gene TRBJ2-2; D ambiguous. This CDR3 is built from 14 residues. In germline, CDR1 is SGHNT, CDR2 YENEEA. V shed 0 bases and J shed 5 bases, with 7 bases lying between them. In DNA form, the CDR3 reads TGTGCCAGCAGCTTAGACCGCACTACCGGGGAGCTGTTTTTT. Residues: CASSLDRTTGELFF.

CDR3 amino acids: CASSRYGGAYEQYF. CDR3 in DNA: TGTGCCAGCAGCAGATACGGGGGGGCCTACGAGCAGTACTTC. The gene calls are TRBV11-3 and TRBJ2-7; 8 nucleotides line up with TRBD2. The V gene's germline CDR1 is SGHNT and CDR2 YENEEA. This CDR3 is built from 14 residues. Losses at the gene ends were 5 bases for V and 2 bases for J; bases not matched to a gene: 5.

V usage is TRBV5-1 and J usage is TRBJ1-3, with D maybe TRBD1 (6 bases). Per the germline V gene, CDR1 is SGHRS and CDR2 is YFSETQ. V gave up 2 bases and J gave up 6 bases, with 12 bases separating them. The CDR3 extends over 14 amino acids. The CDR3 DNA reads TGCGCCAGCAGCTTTACAGGGTATGAAAACACCATATATTTT. It encodes CASSFTGYENTIYF.

This clone was recorded once. A junction boundary mismatches the germline segment, possibly from a read error. CDR3 nucleotide sequence: TGTTCCAGCAGCTTTCGGGATTATGGCTACACCTTC. Protein sequence: CSSSFRDYGYTF. The chain has TRBV7-9 and TRBJ1-2, with no clear D. The CDR3 extends over 12 amino acids. The germline V gene has CDR1 SEHNR and CDR2 FQNEAQ (reference sequence).

The chain links TRBV12-5 to TRBJ2-7; D may be TRBD2 (5 bases). V shed 3 bases and J shed 10 bases, with 22 bases lying between them. This CDR3 has 15 amino acids. Per the germline V gene, CDR1 is LGHNT and CDR2 is FRNRAP. Here the CDR3 reads CASGLGGRDFVGQYF. Here the CDR3 DNA reads TGTGCTAGTGGTTTAGGTGGGAGAGATTTCGTCGGACAGTACTTC.

CDR3 loop: CASSLAPATEAFF. The DNA of the CDR3 is TGCGCCAGCAGCTTGGCCCCCGCGACTGAAGCTTTCTTT. V gene TRBV5-1 combines with J gene TRBJ1-1; unclear D gene. The CDR3 runs 13 residues. In germline, CDR1 is SGHRS, CDR2 YFSETQ. The germline V and J ends were trimmed by 0 bases and 5 bases, with 8 bases remaining between them.

V gene TRBV19 combines with J gene TRBJ1-1; TRBD1 matches at 11 bases. This CDR3 region has 14 residues. Germline CDR1 is LNHDA and CDR2 is SQIVND (reference sequence). Trimming removed 8 bases from V and 6 bases from J; junction bases left unmatched: 8. The CDR3 loop reads CASRYGGQGAEAFF. The CDR3 DNA follows: TGTGCCAGTCGCTACGGGGGACAGGGGGCTGAAGCTTTCTTT.

As regards this clone: At one end the junction does not follow the germline gene, possibly because of a read error. The sample carries other DNA sequences with the same CDR3. The CDR3 here is CASSSRVGNSPLHF. Here the CDR3 DNA reads TGTGCCAGCAGCTCCAGGGTTGGAAATTCGCCCCTCCACTTT. The genes are TRBV9 and TRBJ1-6, with TRBD1 as a possible D gene (5 bases). The CDR3 runs to 14 residues. The germline gives CDR1 SGDLS, CDR2 YYNGEE.

The chain links TRBV6-5 to TRBJ2-7; TRBD2 matches at 8 bases. V lost 6 bases, J lost 6 bases, and 13 bases stayed unmatched. CDR3 size: 15 residues. From germline, CDR1 is MNHEY and CDR2 SVGAGI. For the CDR3, the DNA is TGTGCCAGCAGCCCGTCGTCTTCGGGGGGGGTCGAGCAGTACTTC. Its translation is CASSPSSSGGVEQYF.

The chain combines TRBV4-1 with TRBJ2-7, with D perhaps TRBD1 (5 bases). This CDR3 is 13 amino acids long. Trimming shortened V by 8 bases and J by 5 bases, and 16 bases separated the two germline ends. Germline lookup yields CDR1 MGHRA and CDR2 YSYEKL. CDR3 amino acids: CASGDSSLDEQYF. The CDR3 nucleotides read TGCGCCAGCGGCGACAGTTCCCTAGACGAGCAGTACTTC.

The CDR3 spells CASSPKTGGEQFF. The DNA of the CDR3 is TGTGCCAGCAGCCCTAAAACAGGGGGTGAGCAGTTCTTC. The chain combines TRBV13 with TRBJ2-1; 8 bases map to TRBD1. V lost 5 bases, J lost 9 bases, and 6 bases stayed unmatched. Germline values: CDR1 PRHDT, CDR2 FYEKMQ (reference sequence). This CDR3 region has 13 residues.

This clone was picked up a small number of times. The chain recombines TRBV30 with TRBJ1-1, with 9 bases lining up with TRBD1. CDR1 is GTSNPN, CDR2 SVGIG, per germline (reference sequence). The CDR3 extends over 15 amino acids. The junction had 13 bases not matched to a gene; V was cut back by 6 bases and J by 5 bases. Here the CDR3 DNA reads TGTGCCTGTACTCGGACAGGGGCGGAAAGAACTGAAGCTTTCTTT. Translating gives CACTRTGAERTEAFF.

This sequence joins TRBV6-1 and TRBJ1-6; the D gene is possibly TRBD1 (6 bases). The germline gives CDR1 MNHNS, CDR2 SASEGT. The CDR3 contains 14 residues. V was trimmed by 3 bases and J by 7 bases, leaving 10 bases between them. CDR3 residues: CASSEGAENSPLHF. Here the CDR3 DNA reads TGTGCCAGCAGTGAGGGGGCGGAGAATTCACCCCTCCACTTT.

This clone was seen a few times. The junction does not match germline at one end; this may be a read error. CDR3 coding DNA: TGTTCCAGCAGCCTGACCCCGACAGGAAACACTGAAGCTTTCTTT. It specifies CSSSLTPTGNTEAFF. The chain uses TRBV7-9 and TRBJ1-1; perhaps TRBD1 as D (6 bases). This CDR3 is built from 15 residues. The germline CDR1 and CDR2 sequences are SEHNR and FQNEAQ (reference sequence). Full variable domain (missing parts from reference TRBV7-9 and TRBJ1-1): DTGVSQNPRHKITKRGQNVTFRCDPISEHNRLYWYRQTLGQGPEFLTYFQNEAQLEKSRLLSDRFSAERPKGSFSTLEIQRTEQGDSAMYLCSSSLTPTGNTEAFFGQGTRLTVV.

This clone occurred a few times. The rearrangement links TRBV6-5 to TRBJ2-7; D unclear. V gave up 2 bases and J gave up 3 bases, with 8 bases separating them. Germline values: CDR1 MNHEY, CDR2 SVGAGI. The length of the CDR3 is 13 residues. The CDR3 protein is CASSYRPGYEQYF. The DNA for the CDR3 is TGTGCCAGCAGTTACAGGCCAGGCTACGAGCAGTACTTC.

CDR3 coding DNA: TGTGCCAGCAGTAAACAGGGAACCGGGGAGCTGTTTTTT. It specifies CASSKQGTGELFF. This chain joins TRBV25-1 and TRBJ2-2, with D possibly matching TRBD1 (6 bases). Deletions cut 5 bases from V and 5 bases from J, with 9 bases between. Germline V gives CDR1 MGHDK, CDR2 SYGVNS. This CDR3 is 13 amino acids long.